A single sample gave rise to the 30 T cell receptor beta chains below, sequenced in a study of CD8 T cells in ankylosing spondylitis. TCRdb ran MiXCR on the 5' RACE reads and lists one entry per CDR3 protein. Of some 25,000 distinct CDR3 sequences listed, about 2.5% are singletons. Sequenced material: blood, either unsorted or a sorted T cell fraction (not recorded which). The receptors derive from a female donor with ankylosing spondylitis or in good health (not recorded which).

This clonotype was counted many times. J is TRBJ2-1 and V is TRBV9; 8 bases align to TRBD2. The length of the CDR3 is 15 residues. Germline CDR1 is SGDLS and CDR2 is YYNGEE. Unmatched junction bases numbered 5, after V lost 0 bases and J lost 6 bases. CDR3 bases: TGTGCCAGCAGCGTAGCAGCGGGAGTTGCCAATGAGCAGTTCTTC. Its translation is CASSVAAGVANEQFF.

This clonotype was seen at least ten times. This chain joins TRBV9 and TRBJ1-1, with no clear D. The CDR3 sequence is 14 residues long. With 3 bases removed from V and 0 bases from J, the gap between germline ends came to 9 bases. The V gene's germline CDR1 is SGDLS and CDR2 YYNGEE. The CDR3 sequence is CASSADVMNTEAFF. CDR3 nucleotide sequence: TGTGCCAGCAGCGCGGACGTTATGAACACTGAAGCTTTCTTT. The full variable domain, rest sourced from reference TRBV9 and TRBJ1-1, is DSGVTQTPKHLITATGQRVTLRCSPRSGDLSVYWYQQSLDQGLQFLIQYYNGEERAKGNILERFSAQQFPDLHSELNLSSLELGDSALYFCASSADVMNTEAFFGQGTRLTVV.

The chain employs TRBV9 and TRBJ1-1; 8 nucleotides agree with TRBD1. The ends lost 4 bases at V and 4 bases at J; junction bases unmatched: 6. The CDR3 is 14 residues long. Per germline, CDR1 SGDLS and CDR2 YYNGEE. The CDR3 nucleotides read TGTGCCAGCAGCCCAGGACAGGGAAGCACTGAAGCTTTCTTT. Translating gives CASSPGQGSTEAFF.

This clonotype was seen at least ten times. CDR3 coding DNA: TGTGCCAGCAGCCCCCGACTGCTTGACTCTTACTTGGATAATGAGCAGTTCTTC. Its translation: CASSPRLLDSYLDNEQFF. The rearrangement joins TRBV9 to TRBJ2-1, with D unresolved. Trimming pared 4 bases from V and 7 bases from J, leaving 27 bases between. The CDR3 contains 18 residues. Per the germline V gene, CDR1 is SGDLS and CDR2 is YYNGEE.

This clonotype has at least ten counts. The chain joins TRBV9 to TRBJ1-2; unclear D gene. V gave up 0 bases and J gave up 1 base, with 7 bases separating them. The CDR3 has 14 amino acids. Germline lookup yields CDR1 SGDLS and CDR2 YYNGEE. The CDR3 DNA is TGTGCCAGCAGCGTAGGGCCTAATAACTATGGCTACACCTTC. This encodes CASSVGPNNYGYTF.

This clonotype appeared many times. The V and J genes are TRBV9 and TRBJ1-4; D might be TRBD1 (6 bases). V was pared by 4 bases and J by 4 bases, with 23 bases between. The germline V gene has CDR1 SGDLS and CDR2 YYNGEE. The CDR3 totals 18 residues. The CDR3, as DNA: TGTGCCAGCAGCTCACCCCCGGGGGCAGGGGCCAATAATGAAAAACTGTTTTTT. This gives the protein CASSSPPGAGANNEKLFF. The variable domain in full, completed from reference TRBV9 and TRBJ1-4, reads DSGVTQTPKHLITATGQRVTLRCSPRSGDLSVYWYQQSLDQGLQFLIQYYNGEERAKGNILERFSAQQFPDLHSELNLSSLELGDSALYFCASSSPPGAGANNEKLFFGSGTQLSVL.

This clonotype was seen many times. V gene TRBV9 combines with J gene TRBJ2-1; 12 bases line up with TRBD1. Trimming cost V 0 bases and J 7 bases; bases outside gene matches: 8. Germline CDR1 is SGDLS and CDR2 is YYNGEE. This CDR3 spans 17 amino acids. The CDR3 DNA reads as TGTGCCAGCAGCGTAGTTTCCGGGACAGGGGGCAAGAATGAGCAGTTCTTC. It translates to CASSVVSGTGGKNEQFF.

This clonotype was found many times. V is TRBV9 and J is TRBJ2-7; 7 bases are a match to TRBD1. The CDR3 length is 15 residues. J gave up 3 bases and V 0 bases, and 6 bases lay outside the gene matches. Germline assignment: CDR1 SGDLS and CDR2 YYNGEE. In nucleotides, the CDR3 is TGTGCCAGCAGCGTAGGAGGGACAGACATCTACGAGCAGTACTTC. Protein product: CASSVGGTDIYEQYF.

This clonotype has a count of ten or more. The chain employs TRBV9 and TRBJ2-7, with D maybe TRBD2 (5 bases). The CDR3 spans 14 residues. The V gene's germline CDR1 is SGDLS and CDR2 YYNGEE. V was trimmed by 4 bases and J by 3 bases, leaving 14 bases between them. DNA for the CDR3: TGTGCCAGCAGCTTGGGAGATTTCGGCTACGAGCAGTACTTC. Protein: CASSLGDFGYEQYF.

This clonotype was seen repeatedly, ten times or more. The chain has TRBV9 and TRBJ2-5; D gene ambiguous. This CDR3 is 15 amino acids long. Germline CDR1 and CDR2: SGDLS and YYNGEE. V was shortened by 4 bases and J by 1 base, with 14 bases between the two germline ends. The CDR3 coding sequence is TGTGCCAGCAGCTGGGGTCCGGGCCTCCAAGAGACCCAGTACTTC. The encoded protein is CASSWGPGLQETQYF. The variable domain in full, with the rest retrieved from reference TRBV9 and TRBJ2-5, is DSGVTQTPKHLITATGQRVTLRCSPRSGDLSVYWYQQSLDQGLQFLIQYYNGEERAKGNILERFSAQQFPDLHSELNLSSLELGDSALYFCASSWGPGLQETQYFGPGTRLLVL.

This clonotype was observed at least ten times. CDR3 nucleotide sequence: TGTGCCAGCAGCGTGACAGGTGGAGATACGCAGTATTTT. It is translated as CASSVTGGDTQYF. This sequence joins TRBV9 and TRBJ2-3; possible D gene TRBD1, 6 bases. V lost 2 bases to trimming and J lost 5 bases, with 9 bases between them. This CDR3 has 13 residues. Looked up from germline, CDR1 is SGDLS and CDR2 is YYNGEE.

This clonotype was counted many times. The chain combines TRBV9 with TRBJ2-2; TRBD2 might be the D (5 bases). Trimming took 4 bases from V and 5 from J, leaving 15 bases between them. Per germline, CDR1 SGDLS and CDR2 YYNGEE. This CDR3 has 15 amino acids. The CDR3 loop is CASSFDPLATGELFF. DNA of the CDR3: TGTGCCAGCAGCTTCGACCCATTAGCGACCGGGGAGCTGTTTTTT. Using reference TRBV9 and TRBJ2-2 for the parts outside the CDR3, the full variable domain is DSGVTQTPKHLITATGQRVTLRCSPRSGDLSVYWYQQSLDQGLQFLIQYYNGEERAKGNILERFSAQQFPDLHSELNLSSLELGDSALYFCASSFDPLATGELFFGEGSRLTVL.

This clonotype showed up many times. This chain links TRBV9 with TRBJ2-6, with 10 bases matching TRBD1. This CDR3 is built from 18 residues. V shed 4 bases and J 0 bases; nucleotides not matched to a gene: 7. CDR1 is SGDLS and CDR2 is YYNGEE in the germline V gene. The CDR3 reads CASSLGQGGFSGANVLTF. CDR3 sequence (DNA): TGTGCCAGCAGCCTTGGACAGGGGGGCTTCTCTGGGGCCAACGTCCTGACTTTC. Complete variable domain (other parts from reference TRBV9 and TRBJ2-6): DSGVTQTPKHLITATGQRVTLRCSPRSGDLSVYWYQQSLDQGLQFLIQYYNGEERAKGNILERFSAQQFPDLHSELNLSSLELGDSALYFCASSLGQGGFSGANVLTFGAGSRLTVL.

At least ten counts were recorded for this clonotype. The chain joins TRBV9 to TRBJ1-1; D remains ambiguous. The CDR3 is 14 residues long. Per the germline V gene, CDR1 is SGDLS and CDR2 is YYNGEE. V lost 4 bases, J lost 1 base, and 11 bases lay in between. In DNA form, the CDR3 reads TGTGCCAGCAGCCCAGCGGACGAGAACACTGAAGCTTTCTTT. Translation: CASSPADENTEAFF.

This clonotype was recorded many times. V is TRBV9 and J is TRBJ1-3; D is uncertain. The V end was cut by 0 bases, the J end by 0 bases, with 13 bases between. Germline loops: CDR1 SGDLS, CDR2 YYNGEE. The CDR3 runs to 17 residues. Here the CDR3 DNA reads TGTGCCAGCAGCGTAGCCGGTGACTCCGGCTCTGGAAACACCATATATTTT. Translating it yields CASSVAGDSGSGNTIYF.

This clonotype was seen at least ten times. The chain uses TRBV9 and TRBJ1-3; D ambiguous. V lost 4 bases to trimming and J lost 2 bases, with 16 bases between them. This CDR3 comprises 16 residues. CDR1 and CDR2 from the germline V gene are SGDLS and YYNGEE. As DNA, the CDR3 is TGTGCCAGCAGCACCCCCTGGGGAGGGCCTGGAAACACCATATATTTT. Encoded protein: CASSTPWGGPGNTIYF.

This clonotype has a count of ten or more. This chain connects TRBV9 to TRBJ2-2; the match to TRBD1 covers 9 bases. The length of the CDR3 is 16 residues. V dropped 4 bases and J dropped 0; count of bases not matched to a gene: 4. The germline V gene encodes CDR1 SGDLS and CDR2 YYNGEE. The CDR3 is CASSPRTGANTGELFF. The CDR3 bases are TGTGCCAGCAGCCCACGGACAGGGGCGAACACCGGGGAGCTGTTTTTT.

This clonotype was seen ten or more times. The CDR3 loop is CASCRESTDTQYF. CDR3 coding DNA: TGTGCCAGTTGTCGGGAGAGCACAGATACGCAGTATTTT. The V call is TRBV9, the J call TRBJ2-3; D might be TRBD2 (6 bases). The CDR3 runs to 13 residues. Trimming removed 8 bases from V and 0 bases from J, with 10 bases in between. Germline V gives CDR1 SGDLS, CDR2 YYNGEE.

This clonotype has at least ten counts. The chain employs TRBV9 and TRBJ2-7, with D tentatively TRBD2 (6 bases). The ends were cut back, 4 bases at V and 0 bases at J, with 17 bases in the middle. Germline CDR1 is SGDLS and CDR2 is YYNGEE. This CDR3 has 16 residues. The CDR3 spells CASSSRDSQSSYEQYF. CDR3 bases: TGTGCCAGCAGCTCTCGGGACTCACAAAGCTCCTACGAGCAGTACTTC.

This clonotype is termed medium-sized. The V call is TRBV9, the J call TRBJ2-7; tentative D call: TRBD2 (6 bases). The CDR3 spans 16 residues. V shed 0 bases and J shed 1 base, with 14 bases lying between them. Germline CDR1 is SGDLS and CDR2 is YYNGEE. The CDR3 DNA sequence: TGTGCCAGCAGCGTAGCTCGGGACTCACCGTCCTACGAGCAGTACTTC. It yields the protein CASSVARDSPSYEQYF.

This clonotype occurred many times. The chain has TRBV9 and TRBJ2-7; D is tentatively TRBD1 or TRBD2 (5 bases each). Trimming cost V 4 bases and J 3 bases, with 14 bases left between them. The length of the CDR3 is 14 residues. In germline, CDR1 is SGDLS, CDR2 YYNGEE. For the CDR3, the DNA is TGTGCCAGCAGCCCTGGGGCTAGCATCTACGAGCAGTACTTC. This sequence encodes CASSPGASIYEQYF.

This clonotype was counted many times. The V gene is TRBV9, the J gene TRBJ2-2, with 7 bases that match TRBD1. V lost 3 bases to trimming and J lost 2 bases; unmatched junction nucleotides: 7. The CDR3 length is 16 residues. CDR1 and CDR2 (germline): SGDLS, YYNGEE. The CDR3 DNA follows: TGTGCCAGCAGCGGAACCGGGACAGACAACACCGGGGAGCTGTTTTTT. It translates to CASSGTGTDNTGELFF.

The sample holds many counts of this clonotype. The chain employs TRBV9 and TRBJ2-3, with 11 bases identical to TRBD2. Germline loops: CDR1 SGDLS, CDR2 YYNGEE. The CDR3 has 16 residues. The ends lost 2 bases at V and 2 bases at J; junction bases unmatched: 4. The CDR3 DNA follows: TGTGCCAGCAGCGTTCCGACTAGCGGGAACACAGATACGCAGTATTTT. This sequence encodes CASSVPTSGNTDTQYF.

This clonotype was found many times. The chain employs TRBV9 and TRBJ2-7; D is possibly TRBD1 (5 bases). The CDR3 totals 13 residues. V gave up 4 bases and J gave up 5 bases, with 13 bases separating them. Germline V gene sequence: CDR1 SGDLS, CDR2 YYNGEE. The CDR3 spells CASSLTVNDEQYF. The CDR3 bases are TGTGCCAGCAGCTTGACAGTAAATGACGAGCAGTACTTC.

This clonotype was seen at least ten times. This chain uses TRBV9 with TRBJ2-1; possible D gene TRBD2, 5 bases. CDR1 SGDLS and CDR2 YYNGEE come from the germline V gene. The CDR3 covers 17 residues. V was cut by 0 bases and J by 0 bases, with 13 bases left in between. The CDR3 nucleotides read TGTGCCAGCAGCGTAGGTGCTAGCTTAAGCTCCTACAATGAGCAGTTCTTC. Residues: CASSVGASLSSYNEQFF.

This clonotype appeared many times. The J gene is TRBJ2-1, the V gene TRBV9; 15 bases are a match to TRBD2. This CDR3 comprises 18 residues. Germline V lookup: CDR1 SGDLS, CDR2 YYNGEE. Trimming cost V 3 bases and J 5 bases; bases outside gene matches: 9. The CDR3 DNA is TGTGCCAGCAGCGACACAGGACTAGCGGGAGGGCCCCACAATGAGCAGTTCTTC. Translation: CASSDTGLAGGPHNEQFF. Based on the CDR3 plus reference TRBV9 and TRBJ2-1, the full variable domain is DSGVTQTPKHLITATGQRVTLRCSPRSGDLSVYWYQQSLDQGLQFLIQYYNGEERAKGNILERFSAQQFPDLHSELNLSSLELGDSALYFCASSDTGLAGGPHNEQFFGPGTRLTVL.

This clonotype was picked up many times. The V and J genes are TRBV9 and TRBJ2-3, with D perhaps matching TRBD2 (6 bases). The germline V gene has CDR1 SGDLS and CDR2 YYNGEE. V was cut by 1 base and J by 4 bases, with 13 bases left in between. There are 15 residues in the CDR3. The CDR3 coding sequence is TGTGCCAGCAGCGTAATGGGCGGGACGGCAGATACGCAGTATTTT. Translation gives CASSVMGGTADTQYF.

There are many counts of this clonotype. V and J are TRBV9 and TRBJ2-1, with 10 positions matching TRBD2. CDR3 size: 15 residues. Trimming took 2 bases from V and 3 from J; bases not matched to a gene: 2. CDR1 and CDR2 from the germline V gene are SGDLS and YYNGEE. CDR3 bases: TGTGCCAGCAGCGTTACTAGCGGGGACTACAATGAGCAGTTCTTC. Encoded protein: CASSVTSGDYNEQFF.

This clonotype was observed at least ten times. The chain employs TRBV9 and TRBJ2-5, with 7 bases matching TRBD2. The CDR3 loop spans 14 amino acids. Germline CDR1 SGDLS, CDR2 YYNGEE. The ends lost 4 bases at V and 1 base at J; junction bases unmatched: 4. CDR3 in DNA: TGTGCCAGCAGCCTCAGACTAGCCCAAGAGACCCAGTACTTC. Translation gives CASSLRLAQETQYF.

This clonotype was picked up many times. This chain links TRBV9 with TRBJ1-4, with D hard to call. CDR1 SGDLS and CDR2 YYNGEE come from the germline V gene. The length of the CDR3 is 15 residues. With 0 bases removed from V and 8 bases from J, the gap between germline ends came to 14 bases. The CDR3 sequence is CASSVATHAGEKLFF. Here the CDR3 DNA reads TGTGCCAGCAGCGTAGCTACACACGCTGGGGAAAAACTGTTTTTT.